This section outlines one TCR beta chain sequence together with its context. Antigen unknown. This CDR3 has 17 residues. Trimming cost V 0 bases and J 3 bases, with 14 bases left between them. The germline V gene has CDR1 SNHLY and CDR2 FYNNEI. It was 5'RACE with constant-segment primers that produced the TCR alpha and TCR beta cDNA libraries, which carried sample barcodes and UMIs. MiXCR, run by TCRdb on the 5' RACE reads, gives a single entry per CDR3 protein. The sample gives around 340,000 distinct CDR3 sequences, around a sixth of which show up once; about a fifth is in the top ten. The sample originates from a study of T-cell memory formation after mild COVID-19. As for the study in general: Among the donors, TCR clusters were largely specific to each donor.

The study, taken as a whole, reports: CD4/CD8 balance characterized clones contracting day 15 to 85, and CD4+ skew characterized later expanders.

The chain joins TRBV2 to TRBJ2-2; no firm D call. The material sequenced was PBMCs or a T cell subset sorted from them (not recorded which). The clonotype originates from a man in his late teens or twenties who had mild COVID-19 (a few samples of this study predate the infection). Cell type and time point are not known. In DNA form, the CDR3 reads TGTGCCAGCAGTGAAGCCTGGGCAGACTCCCACACCGGGGAGCTGTTTTTT. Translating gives CASSEAWADSHTGELFF. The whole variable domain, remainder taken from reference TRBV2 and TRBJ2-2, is EPEVTQTPSHQVTQMGQEVILRCVPISNHLYFYWYRQILGQKVEFLVSFYNNEISEKSEIFDDQFSVERPDGSNFTLKIRSTKLEDSAMYFCASSEAWADSHTGELFFGEGSRLTVL.